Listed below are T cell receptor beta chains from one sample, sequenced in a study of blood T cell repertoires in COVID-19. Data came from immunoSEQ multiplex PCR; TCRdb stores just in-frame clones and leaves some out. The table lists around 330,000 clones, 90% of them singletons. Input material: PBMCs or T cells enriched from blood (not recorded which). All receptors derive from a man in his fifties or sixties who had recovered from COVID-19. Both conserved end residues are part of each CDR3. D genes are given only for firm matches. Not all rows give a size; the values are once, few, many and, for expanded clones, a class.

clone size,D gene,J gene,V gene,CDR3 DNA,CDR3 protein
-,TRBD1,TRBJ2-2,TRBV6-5,TGTGCCAGCACCTCCGGGACAGGGAACACCGGGGAGCTGTTTTTT,CASTSGTGNTGELFF
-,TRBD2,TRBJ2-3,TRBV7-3,TGTGCCAGCAGCAAAGGACTAGTTTTAGGCTCAGATACGCAGTATTTT,CASSKGLVLGSDTQYF
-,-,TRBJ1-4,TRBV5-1,TGCGCCAGCAGCATAGGACAGACCACACGAAATGAAAAACTGTTTTTT,CASSIGQTTRNEKLFF
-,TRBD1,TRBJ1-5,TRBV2,TGTGCCAGCAGTGAACGACAGGGGGCACCGCCCCAGCATTTT,CASSERQGAPPQHF
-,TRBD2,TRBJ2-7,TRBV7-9,TGTGCCAGCAGCTTAGATTCTAGCGGGGGGGCGTACGAGCAGTACTTC,CASSLDSSGGAYEQYF
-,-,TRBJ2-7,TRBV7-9,TGTGCCAGCAGCGGTGGTGGGGACTCCCGCTACGAGCAGTACTTC,CASSGGGDSRYEQYF
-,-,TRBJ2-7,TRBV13,TGTGCCAGCAGCTTAGGGGGCCCCTCTTTCTACGAGCAGTACTTC,CASSLGGPSFYEQYF
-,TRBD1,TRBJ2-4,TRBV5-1,TGCGCCAGCAGCTTGGGACAGGGTTCAGCCAAAAACATTCAGTACTTC,CASSLGQGSAKNIQYF
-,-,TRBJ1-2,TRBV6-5,TGTGCCAGCAGGCCAGGTACTAACTATGGCTACACCTTC,CASRPGTNYGYTF
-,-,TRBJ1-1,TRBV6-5,TGTGCCAGCACGGGGGGGACTGAAGCTTTCTTT,CASTGGTEAFF
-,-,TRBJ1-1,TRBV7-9,TGTGCCAGCAGCTTAGTTCCGGGTCTGAACACTGAAGCTTTCTTT,CASSLVPGLNTEAFF
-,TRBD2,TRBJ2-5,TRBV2,TGTGCCAGCAGGGGACTAGCGGGACCGAAGCCAGAGACCCAGTACTTC,CASRGLAGPKPETQYF
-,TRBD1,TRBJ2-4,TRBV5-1,TGCGCCAGCAGCTATGGACAGGGGGAGGGCAAAAACATTCAGTACTTC,CASSYGQGEGKNIQYF
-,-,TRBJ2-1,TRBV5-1,TGCGCCAGCAGCTTGGACAGGCCGAATGAGCAGTTCTTC,CASSLDRPNEQFF
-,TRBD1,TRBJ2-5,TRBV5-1,TGCGCCAGCAGCCTGACAGGGGACTGGGAGACCCAGTACTTC,CASSLTGDWETQYF
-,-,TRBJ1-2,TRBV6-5,TGTGCCAGCAACGTAGGAACAGGGTACTATGGCTACACCTTC,CASNVGTGYYGYTF
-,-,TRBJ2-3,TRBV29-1,TGCAGCATAACAATGGGCTCCGATACGCAGTATTTT,CSITMGSDTQYF
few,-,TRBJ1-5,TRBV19,TGTGCCAGTTCCCAGGGTACGAGTCAGCCCCAGCATTTT,CASSQGTSQPQHF
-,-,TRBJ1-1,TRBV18,TGTGCCAGCTCACCACCCGACAGGACTGAAGCTTTCTTT,CASSPPDRTEAFF
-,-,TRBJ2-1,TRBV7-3,TGTGCCAGCAGCTTAGTGGGGTCCTCAGGGGATGAGCAGTTCTTC,CASSLVGSSGDEQFF
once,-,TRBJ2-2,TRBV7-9,TGTGCCAGCAGCTTGGAGTGGCGGGGGAACACCGGGGAGCTGTTTTTT,CASSLEWRGNTGELFF
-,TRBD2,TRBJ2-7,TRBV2,TGTGCCAGCAGTGATTCGGGACTAGCGGGGGACGAGCAGTACTTC,CASSDSGLAGDEQYF
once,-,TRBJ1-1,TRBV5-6,TGTGCCAGCAAACACCCGAACACTGAAGCTTTCTTT,CASKHPNTEAFF
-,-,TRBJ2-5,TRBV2,TGTGCCAGCAAGAGGAGCTGGTCAAGCCCGGAGACCCAGTACTTC,CASKRSWSSPETQYF
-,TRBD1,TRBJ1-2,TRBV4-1,TGCGCCAGCAGCCAAGATTCAGGGGGGTTCTATGGCTACACCTTC,CASSQDSGGFYGYTF
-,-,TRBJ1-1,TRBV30,TGTGCCTGGACTGGACGGGGGGCTTACACTGAAGCTTTCTTT,CAWTGRGAYTEAFF
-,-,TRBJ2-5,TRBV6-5,TGTGCCAGCAGTTATCAAGGGGTGGAGACCCAGTACTTC,CASSYQGVETQYF
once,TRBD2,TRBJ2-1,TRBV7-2,TGTGCCAGCAGCCAAAGCTTGGGACTAGCGGGAGAATATGAGCAGTTCTTC,CASSQSLGLAGEYEQFF
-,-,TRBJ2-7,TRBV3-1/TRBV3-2,TGTGCCAGCAGCCAACCCTCGTGGGGGGTCGAGCAGTACTTC,CASSQPSWGVEQYF
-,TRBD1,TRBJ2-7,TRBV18,TGTGCCAGCTCACCACAAGGACAGGGCCACGAGCAGTACTTC,CASSPQGQGHEQYF
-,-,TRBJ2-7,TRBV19,TGTGCCAGTAGTAACGCCGCCGGGAGTTACGAGCAGTACTTC,CASSNAAGSYEQYF
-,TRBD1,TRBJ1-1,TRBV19,TGTGCCAGTAGTACCGTGGACAGGGCCGCATACAACACTGAAGCTTTCTTT,CASSTVDRAAYNTEAFF
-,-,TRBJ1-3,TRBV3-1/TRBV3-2,TGTGCCAGCAGCCAATTACTAATACAGGTTCCTGGAAACACCATATATTTT,CASSQLLIQVPGNTIYF
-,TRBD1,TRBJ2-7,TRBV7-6,TGTGCCAGCAGCTTTGGACAGGGCTACGAGCAGTACTTC,CASSFGQGYEQYF
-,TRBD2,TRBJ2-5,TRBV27,TGTGCCAGCAGTCCGAGCACGGGAGGGAAAGAGACCCAGTACTTC,CASSPSTGGKETQYF
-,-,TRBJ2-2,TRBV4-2,TGTGCCAGCAGCGCAGGGGGGCCCGGGGAGCTGTTTTTT,CASSAGGPGELFF